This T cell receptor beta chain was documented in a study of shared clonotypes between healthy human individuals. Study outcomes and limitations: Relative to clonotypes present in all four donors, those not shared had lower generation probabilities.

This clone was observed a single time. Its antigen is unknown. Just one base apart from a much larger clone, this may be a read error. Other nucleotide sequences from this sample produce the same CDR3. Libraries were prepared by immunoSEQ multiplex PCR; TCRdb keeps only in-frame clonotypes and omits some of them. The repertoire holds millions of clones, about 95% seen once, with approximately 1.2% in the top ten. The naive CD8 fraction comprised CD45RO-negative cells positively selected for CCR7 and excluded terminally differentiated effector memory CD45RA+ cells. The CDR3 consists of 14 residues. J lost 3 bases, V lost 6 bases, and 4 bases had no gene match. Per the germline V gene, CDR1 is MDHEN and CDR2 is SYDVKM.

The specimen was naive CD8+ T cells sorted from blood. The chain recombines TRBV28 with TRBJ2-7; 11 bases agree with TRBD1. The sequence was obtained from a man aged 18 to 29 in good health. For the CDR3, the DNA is TGTGCCAGCAGCTTCGGGACAGGGGGCTACGAGCAGTACTTC. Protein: CASSFGTGGYEQYF.